The source of this T cell receptor beta chain is a study of blood T cell repertoires in COVID-19. The CDR3 runs to 12 residues. Germline CDR1 SGHAT, CDR2 FQNNGV. After removal of 4 bases from V and 7 bases from J, the junction contained 4 bases not matched to a gene. Using immunoSEQ multiplex PCR, the repertoire was profiled, and TCRdb retains in-frame clones only, with some absent. The data show tens of thousands of clones, 65% to 80% seen once. The sample comprised peripheral blood. The J gene is TRBJ2-7, the V gene TRBV11-2, with TRBD1 matching over 7 bases. This receptor was taken from a woman aged 80 or older with active or convalescent COVID-19. The CDR3 nucleotides read TGTGCCAGCAGCTCGACAGGGATTGAGCAGTACTTC. Protein product: CASSSTGIEQYF.